This T cell receptor beta chain stems from a study of blood T cell repertoires in COVID-19. Background on the study: From the United States, Italy and Spain came samples of acute and convalescent COVID-19.

In the original analysis: The authors estimated nucleated cell counts from reference gene primer amplification. Some clones are missing from TCRdb's copy, which holds only in-frame ones; the method was immunoSEQ multiplex PCR. The V and J calls and clone size are taken from that table; D and trimming were inferred from the DNA. The profile shows more than 200,000 clones, around 90% of them singletons. The V gene's germline CDR1 is SGHTA and CDR2 FQGNSA. The CDR3 is made up of 16 amino acids. V was cut by 3 bases and J by 0 bases, with 12 bases left in between. This clone was seen only a few times. The origin of this receptor is a man between 25 and 39 years old with COVID-19, enrolled during active disease. The chain joins TRBV7-2 to TRBJ1-3, with a weak D call TRBD1 (5 bases). Sample: peripheral blood. The CDR3 loop is CASSFAGPHSGNTIYF. The CDR3 bases are TGTGCCAGCAGCTTCGCGGGGCCCCACTCTGGAAACACCATATATTTT.